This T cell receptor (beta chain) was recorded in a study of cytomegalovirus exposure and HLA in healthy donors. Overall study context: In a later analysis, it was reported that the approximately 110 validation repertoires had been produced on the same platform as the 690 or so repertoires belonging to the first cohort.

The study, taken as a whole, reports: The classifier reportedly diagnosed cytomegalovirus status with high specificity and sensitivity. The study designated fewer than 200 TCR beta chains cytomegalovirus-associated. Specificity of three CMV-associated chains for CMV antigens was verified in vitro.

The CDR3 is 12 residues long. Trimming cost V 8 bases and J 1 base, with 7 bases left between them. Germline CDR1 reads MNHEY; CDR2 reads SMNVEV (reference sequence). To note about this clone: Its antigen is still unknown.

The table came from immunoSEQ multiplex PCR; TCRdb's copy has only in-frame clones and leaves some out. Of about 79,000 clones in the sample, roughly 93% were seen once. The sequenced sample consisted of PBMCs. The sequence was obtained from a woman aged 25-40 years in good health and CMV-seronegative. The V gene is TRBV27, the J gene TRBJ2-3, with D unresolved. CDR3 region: CASRERTDTQYF. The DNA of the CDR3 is TGTGCCAGCCGAGAACGCACAGATACGCAGTATTTT.